The following is a TCR beta chain sequence with its context. The antigen remains unidentified. CDR3 length: 12 residues. Germline CDR1 DFQATT, CDR2 SNEGSKA (reference sequence). V was shortened by 1 base and J by 3 bases, with 7 bases between the two germline ends. The sample originates from a study of response to subunit inactivated influenza vaccine. The study, taken as a whole, reports: Every seasonal influenza vaccination brings in few new T cells, the authors suggested.

In TCRdb, the RT-PCR reads were re-called with MiXCR into one record per CDR3 protein. The data show around 570,000 distinct CDR3 sequences, with approximately 10% seen just once and 8% to 13% held by the top ten. These records were also assigned to another study, of T cells expressing NK-cell markers. This second study notes: Template switching by 5'RACE with UMIs generated the TCR beta cDNA. One of eight sequenced donors was HCMV-seronegative; the other seven were seropositive. In roughly six donors, dominant CD3+CD56+NKG2C+ clonotypes ranked among the top 10 CD8+ clonotypes. One observes that, in several donors, these clonotypes were also the leading ones within the CD3+CD56-NKG2C+ fraction.

The sample in question was PBMCs from blood, obtained on the day of vaccination. The sequence derives from a man between 45 and 60 years old who received an inactivated influenza vaccine. The chain employs TRBV20-1 and TRBJ2-7; D is ambiguous. CDR3 amino acids: CSARVWDYEQYF. The CDR3 region has the DNA TGCAGTGCTAGAGTCTGGGACTACGAGCAGTACTTC.